This T cell receptor beta chain derives from a study of T cell responses to AZD1222 COVID-19 vaccine (TCRdb year 2021). Regarding the complete study: A total of under 250 trial participants underwent TCR sequencing, of whom 207 had received two doses of AZD1222 and 26 had received two doses of the MenACWY control vaccine. Trial participants were enrolled into age subgroups of 18-55, 56-69 and 70-plus years, which contained about 160, 30 and 59 TCR-sequenced participants, respectively. Summary of the overall study and its limitations: CD4 TCRs associated with the vaccine covered the entire spike protein, and the dominant responses were in regions 160-218 and 743-854. Most participants were white British and females outnumbered males, and the authors suggested that clonal diversity may have been underestimated. Reportedly, almost half of the unique spike-specific TCRs recognized epitopes lying outside the regions that are mutated in the B.1.351 and B.1.1.7 variants. Conclusions about previously exposed vaccinees are limited because only six or seven AZD1222 recipients were SARS-CoV-2 seropositive at baseline. Because no day 14 peak-response samples were available, the repertoires could be characterized only after the peak T cell response. Spike-specific TCR breadth and depth rose significantly after two AZD1222 doses compared with day 0 and with MenACWY recipients. In the small 56-69-year group, the increase in depth fell short of significance, most likely because of low power.

The CDR3 regions of human TCRbeta chains were subjected to immunosequencing. Concerning the study's data processing: Repertoire TCRs were matched against a reference library of SARS-CoV-2-specific TCRs generated with the MIRA antigen-specificity platform. Breadth meant the fraction of unique TCRs that were SARS-CoV-2-associated, whereas depth meant the fraction of total T cells that were SARS-CoV-2-associated. Each spike-specific TCR was assigned to its reactive spike region and to a CD4 or CD8 class using the MIRA data. Log10-transformed breadth and depth values were compared by one-way ANOVA with Sidak's multiple comparisons tests. TCRdb limited this immuneACCESS table to in-frame rearrangements with V and J called. A share of clones is missing; checked studies link under half to unresolved V genes, and the rest is unexplained. Clone size and the V and J calls come from that table; the DNA yielded D and trimming. A total of 150,000 to 200,000 clones appear in this sample, about 91% of them only once. The ten biggest clones cover approximately 1.1% of the sample.

V trim: 8 bases; J trim: 0 bases; unmatched bases: 3. From the germline V gene (reference sequence), CDR1 is SEHNR and CDR2 is FQNEAQ. From the cysteine up to the phenylalanine, the CDR3 has a length of 15 residues. The retained sequence is limited to the CDR3, 45 bases, with the frame set at the first base. The time point label corresponds to: about 28 days (+/-7) after the second vaccine dose. Because spike-specific TCR depth and breadth did not differ between the two schedules, AZD1222 recipients who got a second dose at roughly 4 weeks were pooled with those who got a second dose at roughly 12 weeks. Samples from vaccinated people were obtained from the UK trials COV001 and COV002, which included a single-blind randomized controlled phase 2/3 trial of AZD1222 (ChAdOx1 nCoV-19) in healthy adults. Trial participant PBMC samples were collected at day 0 and day 28 after the second dose for TCRbeta chain sequencing.

With respect to this clone: Its binding antigen is unknown. Per-nucleotide qualities are absent, and no much larger clonotype sits a single base away.

The chain is made from TRBV7-9 and TRBJ2-1, with TRBD2 matching 11 junction bases. The specimen comprised peripheral blood, sampled 28 days after the second AZD1222 dose. This receptor was obtained from an adult who received the AZD1222 COVID-19 vaccine. This receptor has the CDR3 CASSGLADSYNEQFF. The nucleotides read TGTGCCAGCTCGGGACTAGCGGACTCCTACAATGAGCAGTTCTTC.